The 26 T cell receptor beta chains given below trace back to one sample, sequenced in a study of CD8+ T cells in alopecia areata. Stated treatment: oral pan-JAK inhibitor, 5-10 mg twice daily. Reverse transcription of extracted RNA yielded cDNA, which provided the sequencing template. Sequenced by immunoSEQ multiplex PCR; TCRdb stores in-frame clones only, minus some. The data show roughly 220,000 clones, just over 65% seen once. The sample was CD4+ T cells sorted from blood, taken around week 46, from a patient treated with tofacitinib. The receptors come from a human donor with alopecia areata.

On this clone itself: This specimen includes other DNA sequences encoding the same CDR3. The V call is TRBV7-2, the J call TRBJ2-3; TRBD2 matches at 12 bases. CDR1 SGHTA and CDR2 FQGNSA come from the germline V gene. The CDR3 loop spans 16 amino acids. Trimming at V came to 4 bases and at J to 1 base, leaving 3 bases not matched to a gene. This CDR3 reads CASSSRLAGGTDTQYF. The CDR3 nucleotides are TGTGCCAGCAGCTCGCGACTAGCGGGAGGCACAGATACGCAGTATTTT.

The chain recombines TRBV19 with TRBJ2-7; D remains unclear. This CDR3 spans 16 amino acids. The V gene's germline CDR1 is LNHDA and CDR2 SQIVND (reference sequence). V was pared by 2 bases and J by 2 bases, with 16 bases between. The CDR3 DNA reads TGTGCCAGTAGTATATCGGACGTAGGTCCCACCTACGAGCAGTACTTC. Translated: CASSISDVGPTYEQYF. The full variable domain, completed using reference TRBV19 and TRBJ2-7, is DGGITQSPKYLFRKEGQNVTLSCEQNLNHDAMYWYRQDPGQGLRLIYYSQIVNDFQKGDIAEGYSVSREKKESFPLTVTSAQKNPTAFYLCASSISDVGPTYEQYFGPGTRLTVT.

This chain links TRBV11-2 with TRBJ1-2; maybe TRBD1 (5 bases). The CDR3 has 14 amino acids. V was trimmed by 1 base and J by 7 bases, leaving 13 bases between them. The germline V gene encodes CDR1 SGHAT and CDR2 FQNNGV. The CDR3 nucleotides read TGTGCCAGCAGCTTAGCCTCCAGGGATTTTGGCTACACCTTC. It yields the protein CASSLASRDFGYTF.

CDR3 coding DNA: TGTGCCAGCAGCTTACAGGGATGGCATGGCTACACCTTC. Its protein is CASSLQGWHGYTF. J is TRBJ1-2 and V is TRBV11-3; possibly TRBD1 for D (5 bases). CDR3 size: 13 residues. In germline, CDR1 is SGHNT, CDR2 YENEEA. Between the trimmed V and J ends, which lost 2 bases and 6 bases, there was a span of 10 bases.

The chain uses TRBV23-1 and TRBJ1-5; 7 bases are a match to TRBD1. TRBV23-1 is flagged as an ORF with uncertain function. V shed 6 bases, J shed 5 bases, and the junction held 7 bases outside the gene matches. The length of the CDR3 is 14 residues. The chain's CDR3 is CASSPDRDDQPQHF. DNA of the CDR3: TGCGCCAGCAGCCCCGACAGGGATGATCAGCCCCAGCATTTT.

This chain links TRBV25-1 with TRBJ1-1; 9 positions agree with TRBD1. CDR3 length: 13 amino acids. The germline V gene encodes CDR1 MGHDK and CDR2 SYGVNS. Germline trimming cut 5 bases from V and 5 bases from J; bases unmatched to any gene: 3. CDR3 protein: CASSRDRVTEAFF. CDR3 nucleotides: TGTGCCAGCAGTCGGGACAGGGTGACTGAAGCTTTCTTT.

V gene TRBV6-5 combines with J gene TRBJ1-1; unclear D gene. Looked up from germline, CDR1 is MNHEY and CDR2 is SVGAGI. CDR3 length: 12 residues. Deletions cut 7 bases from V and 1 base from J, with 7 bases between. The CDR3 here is CASTGKNTEAFF. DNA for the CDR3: TGTGCCAGCACGGGTAAGAACACTGAAGCTTTCTTT.

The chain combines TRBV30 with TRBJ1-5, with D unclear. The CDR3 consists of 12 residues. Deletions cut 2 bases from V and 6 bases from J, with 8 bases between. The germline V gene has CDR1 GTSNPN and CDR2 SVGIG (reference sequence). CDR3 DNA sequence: TGTGCCTGGAGTTCAGGTAGTCAGCCCCAGCATTTT. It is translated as CAWSSGSQPQHF.

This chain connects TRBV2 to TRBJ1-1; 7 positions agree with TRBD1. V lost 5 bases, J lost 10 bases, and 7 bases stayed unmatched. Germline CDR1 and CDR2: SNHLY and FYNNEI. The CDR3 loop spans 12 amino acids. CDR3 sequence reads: CASSQIPGGAFF. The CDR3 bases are TGTGCCAGCAGTCAAATACCAGGGGGAGCTTTCTTT.

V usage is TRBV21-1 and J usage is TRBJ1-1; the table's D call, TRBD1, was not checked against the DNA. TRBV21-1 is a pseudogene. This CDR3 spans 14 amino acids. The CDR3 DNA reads TGTGCCAGCAGCATTCAGGGTACGAACACTGAAGCTTTCTTT. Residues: CASSIQGTNTEAFF.

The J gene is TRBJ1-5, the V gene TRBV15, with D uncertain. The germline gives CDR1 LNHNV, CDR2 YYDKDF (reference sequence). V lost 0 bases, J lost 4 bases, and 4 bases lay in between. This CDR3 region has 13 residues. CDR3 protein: CATSRDLNQPQHF. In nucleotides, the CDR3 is TGTGCCACCAGCAGAGATCTGAATCAGCCCCAGCATTTT.

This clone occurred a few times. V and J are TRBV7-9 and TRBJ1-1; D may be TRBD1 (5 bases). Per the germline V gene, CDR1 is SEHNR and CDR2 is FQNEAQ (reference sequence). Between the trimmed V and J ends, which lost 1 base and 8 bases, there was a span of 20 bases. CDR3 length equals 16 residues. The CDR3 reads CASSLGGFRFGEEAFF. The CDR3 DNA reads TGTGCCAGCAGCTTAGGGGGGTTCCGGTTCGGGGAGGAAGCTTTCTTT.

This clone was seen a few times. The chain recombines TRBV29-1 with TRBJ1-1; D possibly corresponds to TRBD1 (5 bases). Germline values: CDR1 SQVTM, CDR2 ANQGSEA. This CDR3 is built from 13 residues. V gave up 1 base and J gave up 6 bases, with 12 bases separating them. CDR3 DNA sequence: TGCAGCGTTGAAGTTAGGGGTAGCGCTGAAGCTTTCTTT. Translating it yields CSVEVRGSAEAFF.

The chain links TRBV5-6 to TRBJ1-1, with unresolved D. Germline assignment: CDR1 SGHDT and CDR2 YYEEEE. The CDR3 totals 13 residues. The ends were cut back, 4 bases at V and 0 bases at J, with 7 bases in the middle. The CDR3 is CASSTKLNTEAFF. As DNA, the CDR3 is TGTGCCAGCAGCACCAAATTGAACACTGAAGCTTTCTTT.

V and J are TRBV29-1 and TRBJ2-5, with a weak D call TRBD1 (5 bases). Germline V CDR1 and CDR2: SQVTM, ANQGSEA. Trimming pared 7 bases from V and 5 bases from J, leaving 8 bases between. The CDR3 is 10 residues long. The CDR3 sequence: CSGQRETQYF. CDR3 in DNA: TGCAGCGGACAGAGGGAGACCCAGTACTTC.

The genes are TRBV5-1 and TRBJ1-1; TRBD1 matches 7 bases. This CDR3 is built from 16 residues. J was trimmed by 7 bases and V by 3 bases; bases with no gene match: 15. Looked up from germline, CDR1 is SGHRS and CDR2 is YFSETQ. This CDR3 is CASSSTLTGTAFEAFF. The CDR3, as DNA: TGCGCCAGCAGCTCAACCCTAACCGGGACAGCCTTTGAAGCTTTCTTT.

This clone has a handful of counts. This CDR3 is CSVDSGGNTGELFF. CDR3 coding DNA: TGCAGCGTTGATAGCGGGGGGAACACCGGGGAGCTGTTTTTT. The V call is TRBV29-1, the J call TRBJ2-2; 9 nucleotides match TRBD2. The trim removed 3 bases at V and 1 base at J, leaving 0 bases unmatched. CDR3 length: 14 amino acids. CDR1 SQVTM and CDR2 ANQGSEA come from the germline V gene.

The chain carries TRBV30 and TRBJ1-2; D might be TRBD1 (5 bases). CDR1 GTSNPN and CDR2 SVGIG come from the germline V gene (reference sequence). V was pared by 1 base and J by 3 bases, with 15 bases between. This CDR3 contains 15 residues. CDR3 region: CAWSDPMTVHYGYTF. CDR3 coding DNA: TGTGCCTGGAGTGACCCGATGACAGTCCACTATGGCTACACCTTC.

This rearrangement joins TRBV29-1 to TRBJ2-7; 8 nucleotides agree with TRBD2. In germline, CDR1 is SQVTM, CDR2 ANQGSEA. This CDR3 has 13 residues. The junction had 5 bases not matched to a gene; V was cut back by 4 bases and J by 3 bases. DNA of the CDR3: TGCAGCGTTGCCTCGGGGGGGAACTACGAGCAGTACTTC. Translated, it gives CSVASGGNYEQYF.

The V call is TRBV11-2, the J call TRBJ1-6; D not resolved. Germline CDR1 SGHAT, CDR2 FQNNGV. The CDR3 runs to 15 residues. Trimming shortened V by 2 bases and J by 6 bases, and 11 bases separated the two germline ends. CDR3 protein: CASSLPGGSNSPLHF. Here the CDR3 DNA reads TGTGCCAGCAGCTTACCCGGTGGGAGTAATTCACCCCTCCACTTT.

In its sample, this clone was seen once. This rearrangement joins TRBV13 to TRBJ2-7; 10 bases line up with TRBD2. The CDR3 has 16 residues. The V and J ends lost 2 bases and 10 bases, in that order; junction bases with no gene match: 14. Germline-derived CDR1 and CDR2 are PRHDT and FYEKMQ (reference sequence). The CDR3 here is CASSLLTSGASRDQYF. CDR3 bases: TGTGCCAGCAGCTTACTTACTAGCGGGGCATCCCGGGACCAGTACTTC.

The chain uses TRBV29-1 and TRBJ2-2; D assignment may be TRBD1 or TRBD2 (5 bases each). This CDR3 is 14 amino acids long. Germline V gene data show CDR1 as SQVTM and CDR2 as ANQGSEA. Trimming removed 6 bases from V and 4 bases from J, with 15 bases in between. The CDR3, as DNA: TGCAGCGTCCCCGGTGGGGGTTTCACCGGGGAGCTGTTTTTT. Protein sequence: CSVPGGGFTGELFF.

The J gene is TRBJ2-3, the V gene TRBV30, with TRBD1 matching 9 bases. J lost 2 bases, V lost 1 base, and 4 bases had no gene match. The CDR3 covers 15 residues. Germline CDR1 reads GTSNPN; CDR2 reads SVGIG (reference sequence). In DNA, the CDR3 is TGTGCCTGGAGTGCGACAGGGGGTATCACAGATACGCAGTATTTT. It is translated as CAWSATGGITDTQYF.

The CDR3 sequence: CAWSVRTRNTGELFF. In DNA form, the CDR3 reads TGTGCCTGGAGTGTAAGGACTAGGAACACCGGGGAGCTGTTTTTT. This sequence joins TRBV30 and TRBJ2-2; 7 bases agree with TRBD2. Germline V gene lookup returns CDR1 GTSNPN and CDR2 SVGIG (reference sequence). CDR3 size: 15 residues. The V segment lost 0 bases and the J segment 1 base; nucleotides outside the gene matches: 2.

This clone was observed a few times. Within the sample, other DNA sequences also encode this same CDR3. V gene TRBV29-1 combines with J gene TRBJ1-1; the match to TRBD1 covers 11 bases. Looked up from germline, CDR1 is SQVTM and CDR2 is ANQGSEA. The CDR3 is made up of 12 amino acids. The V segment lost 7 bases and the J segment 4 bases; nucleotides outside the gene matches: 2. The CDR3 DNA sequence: TGCAGCGCGGGACAGGGGGTCACTGAAGCTTTCTTT. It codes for CSAGQGVTEAFF. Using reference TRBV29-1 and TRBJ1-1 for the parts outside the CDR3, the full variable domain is SAVISQKPSRDICQRGTSLTIQCQVDSQVTMMFWYRQQPGQSLTLIATANQGSEATYESGFVIDKFPISRPNLTFSTLTVSNMSPEDSSIYLCSAGQGVTEAFFGQGTRLTVV.

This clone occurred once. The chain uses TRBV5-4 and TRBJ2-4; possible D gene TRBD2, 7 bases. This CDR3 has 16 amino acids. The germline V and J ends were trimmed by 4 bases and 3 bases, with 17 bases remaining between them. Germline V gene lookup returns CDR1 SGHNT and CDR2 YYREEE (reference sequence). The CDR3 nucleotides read TGTGCCAGCAGCAGGGAGGGGGGCGCGGGCAAAAACATTCAGTACTTC. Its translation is CASSREGGAGKNIQYF.